One and the same sample provided the 5 T cell receptor beta chains below, sequenced in a study of blood T cell repertoires in COVID-19. The table came from immunoSEQ multiplex PCR; TCRdb's copy has only in-frame clones and leaves some out. This sample has about 98,000 clones, with roughly 82% found just once. Material: peripheral blood. Receptors were obtained from a man older than 75 with acute or convalescent COVID-19.

This clone was picked up a small number of times. V gene TRBV28 combines with J gene TRBJ1-2; D not resolved. CDR1 and CDR2 (germline): MDHEN, SYDVKM. V was clipped by 6 bases and J by 5 bases, with 16 bases between them. The CDR3 runs to 14 residues. In DNA, the CDR3 is TGTGCCAGCAGCTCGTGGGGAGGAGGATATGGCTACACCTTC. It yields the protein CASSSWGGGYGYTF.

J is TRBJ2-3 and V is TRBV24-1; 9 bases are a match to TRBD1. Germline trimming cut 4 bases from V and 14 bases from J; bases unmatched to any gene: 6. Germline V gene lookup returns CDR1 KGHDR and CDR2 SFDVKD. The CDR3 extends over 12 amino acids. This CDR3 is CATSEHTGGRYF. The DNA for the CDR3 is TGTGCCACCAGTGAACATACAGGGGGCCGGTATTTT.

DNA for the CDR3: TGTGCCAGCAGCCCGCTAGCGGGGCGTCGAGAGACCCAGTACTTC. It translates to CASSPLAGRRETQYF. V and J are TRBV6-5 and TRBJ2-5; TRBD2 agrees at 9 bases. Germline V lookup: CDR1 MNHEY, CDR2 SVGAGI. This CDR3 spans 15 amino acids. The ends lost 6 bases at V and 4 bases at J; junction bases unmatched: 9.

This chain connects TRBV19 to TRBJ1-5; no clear D gene. This CDR3 region has 15 residues. V lost 1 base to trimming and J lost 4 bases, with 11 bases between them. CDR1 is LNHDA, CDR2 SQIVND, per germline (reference sequence). The CDR3 DNA follows: TGTGCCAGTAGTATAGGGAGTGACTGGAATCAGCCCCAGCATTTT. This translates into CASSIGSDWNQPQHF.

This sequence joins TRBV29-1 and TRBJ2-1; TRBD1 matches 7 bases. The CDR3 consists of 14 residues. The V segment lost 7 bases and the J segment 5 bases; nucleotides outside the gene matches: 11. CDR1 and CDR2 (germline): SQVTM, ANQGSEA. The DNA for the CDR3 is TGCAGCGCTATGGACAGGAGCACAGACAATGAGCAGTTCTTC. It yields the protein CSAMDRSTDNEQFF.